The rows below give T cell receptor beta chains drawn from one sample of a study of cytomegalovirus exposure and HLA in healthy donors. The method was immunoSEQ multiplex PCR; TCRdb's version includes in-frame clones alone and lacks a portion of them. This sample has 140,000 to 150,000 clones; approximately 70% occur once, and the top ten carry roughly 2%. The sample taken for sequencing was PBMCs. Receptors originate from a woman between 55 and 75 years old in good health and CMV-seropositive. Each CDR3 is given with its conserved first and last residue. The D gene is left open where the match is weak. The size entry is marked missing in some rows and otherwise reads once, few, many or a size class.

v_call	d_call	j_call	clone_size	cdr3_nt	cdr3_aa
TRBV27	TRBD1	TRBJ1-2	NA	TGTGCCAGCAGTTTCACACAGGGGCTAAGTGGCTACACCTTC	CASSFTQGLSGYTF
TRBV27	NA	TRBJ1-1	few	TGTGCCAGCAGTTTAAACAGATTGAACACTGAAGCTTTCTTT	CASSLNRLNTEAFF
TRBV15	NA	TRBJ2-7	few	TGTGCCACCAGCAAGACTCCTGCCTACGAGCAGTACTTC	CATSKTPAYEQYF
TRBV11-2	NA	TRBJ2-2	NA	TGTGCCAGCAGCTTAGACGGGATTAACACCGGGGAGCTGTTTTTT	CASSLDGINTGELFF
TRBV7-7	NA	TRBJ2-1	medium-sized	TGTGCCAGCAGCCTCGGGACTTTGGATGATGGTGAGCAGTTCTTC	CASSLGTLDDGEQFF
TRBV6-1	NA	TRBJ1-1	NA	TGTGCCAGCTCAGGAATAATGAACACTGAAGCTTTCTTT	CASSGIMNTEAFF
TRBV5-1	TRBD2	TRBJ2-5	few	TGCGCCAGCAGCTTGGGACAGCGGGAGGGCCAAGAGACCCAGTACTTC	CASSLGQREGQETQYF
TRBV6-5	NA	TRBJ1-1	few	TGTGCCAGCAGCACCGGGGTTCGTCTCGAAGTTTTCTTT	CASSTGVRLEVFF
TRBV7-6	TRBD2	TRBJ2-5	NA	TGTGCCAGCAGCTTTAACCTAGCGGCCCGGGAGACCCAGTACTTC	CASSFNLAARETQYF
TRBV6-5	NA	TRBJ1-1	NA	TGTGCCAGCAGTTACGGCGGGACGGGGAACACTGAAGCTTTCTTT	CASSYGGTGNTEAFF
TRBV7-9	NA	TRBJ1-1	NA	TGTGCCAGCGCGAGGGTGCGCACTGAAGCTTTCTTT	CASARVRTEAFF
TRBV7-2	NA	TRBJ2-7	NA	TGTGCCAGCAGCGCCCTACAGGGGGCGATCCGGGGGGGGGACTTC	CASSALQGAIRGGDF
TRBV5-6	NA	TRBJ1-2	NA	TGTGCCAGCAGCCGTGACAGCTATGGCTACACCTTC	CASSRDSYGYTF
TRBV7-8	NA	TRBJ1-1	NA	TGTGCCAGCAGCTCGCGGGGAGGAACTGAAGCTTTCTTT	CASSSRGGTEAFF
TRBV4-1	NA	TRBJ2-7	NA	TGCGCCAGCAGCCCGAGGAGGGTTGGCGAGCAGTACTTC	CASSPRRVGEQYF
TRBV2	NA	TRBJ1-4	NA	TGTGCCAGCAGTGATCTTTTTCGGGGGGAAAAACTGTTTTTT	CASSDLFRGEKLFF
TRBV5-6	TRBD2	TRBJ2-1	few	TGTGCCAGCAGCTTGCTTTCGGCTGCGACTAGCGGGAACATTGAGCAGTTCTTC	CASSLLSAATSGNIEQFF
TRBV27	TRBD1	TRBJ1-5	NA	TGTGCCAGCAGTCCCGGACAGGGGACCTTTAGCAATCAGCCCCAGCATTTT	CASSPGQGTFSNQPQHF
TRBV4-1	TRBD2	TRBJ2-2	NA	TGCGCCAGCAGCTTTCGAGGAACTAGCGGGAGTCCCGGGGAGCTGTTTTTT	CASSFRGTSGSPGELFF
TRBV5-4	NA	TRBJ1-2	NA	TGTGCCAGCAGCTTGAAAGGGGACTATGGCTACACCTTC	CASSLKGDYGYTF
TRBV6-1	NA	TRBJ1-3	few	TGTGCCAGCAGTGAAGTCGGGGTCCTCGCCATATATTTT	CASSEVGVLAIYF
TRBV6-4	TRBD2	TRBJ2-1	NA	TGTGCCAGCAGTGGCCACACTATTTTGGGGGAGGGTGAGCAGTTCTTC	CASSGHTILGEGEQFF
TRBV15	NA	TRBJ2-1	NA	TGTGCCACCAGCAGAGGAGGGGAGGGGGGCTACAATGAGCAGTTCTTC	CATSRGGEGGYNEQFF
TRBV28	NA	TRBJ1-1	NA	TGTGCCAGCACATTAGGAGGGTTGGGTACTGAAGCTTTCTTT	CASTLGGLGTEAFF
TRBV28	NA	TRBJ1-5	few	TGTGCCAGCGTCCCCATGTTGAATCAGCCCCAGCATTTT	CASVPMLNQPQHF
TRBV10-3	NA	TRBJ1-5	NA	TGTGCCATCAGCCCCACAGGGAATAGCAATCAGCCCCAGCATTTT	CAISPTGNSNQPQHF
TRBV2	NA	TRBJ2-1	once	TGTGCCAGCTTCCAAAGCCTTTCGCAGCAGTTCTTC	CASFQSLSQQFF
TRBV14	NA	TRBJ1-1	NA	TGTGCCAGCAGCCGCGCCTTCACTAAGGCTGAAGCTTTCTTT	CASSRAFTKAEAFF
TRBV5-1	TRBD2	TRBJ2-3	NA	TGCGCCAGCAGCCCGAACAGCCTCGGGGGGTCCACAGATACGCAGTATTTT	CASSPNSLGGSTDTQYF
TRBV7-2	NA	TRBJ2-1	NA	TGTGCCAGCAGCTTCAGCGATATCTACAATGAGCAGTTCTTC	CASSFSDIYNEQFF
TRBV7-8	NA	TRBJ1-2	NA	TGTGCCAGCAGCCACAAAGACACTGCGTATGGCTACACCTTC	CASSHKDTAYGYTF
TRBV6-6	NA	TRBJ2-1	few	TGTGCCAGCAGCTACTCCTACAATGAGCAGTTCTTC	CASSYSYNEQFF
TRBV5-8	NA	TRBJ2-7	NA	TGTGCCAGCACCCTGGGGGGGGCGGGCGAGCAGTACTTC	CASTLGGAGEQYF
TRBV18	NA	TRBJ2-7	NA	TGTGCCAGCTCACTGCGGACAGTCTACGAGCAGTACTTC	CASSLRTVYEQYF
TRBV6-5	TRBD2	TRBJ2-1	NA	TGTGCCAGCAGTTACTTTAGTAGCGGGAGAGGTGAGCAGTTCTTC	CASSYFSSGRGEQFF
TRBV19	NA	TRBJ2-7	NA	TGTGCCAGTAGCACGACAGAGGACTACGAGCAGTACTTC	CASSTTEDYEQYF
TRBV6-5	TRBD1	TRBJ2-7	NA	TGTGCCGCAGCAGGGACAGGAATCCGTGAGCAGTACTTC	CAAAGTGIREQYF
TRBV7-9	TRBD1	TRBJ2-7	NA	TGTGCCAGCAGCCGGGACAGGGGGTACGAGCAGTACTTC	CASSRDRGYEQYF
TRBV15	NA	TRBJ1-4	NA	TGTGCCACCAGCAGAGGGCCCGCTGAAAAACTGTTTTTT	CATSRGPAEKLFF
TRBV5-6	NA	TRBJ2-7	NA	TGTGCCAGCAGCAGAGGGGAGGACGGGTACTTC	CASSRGEDGYF
TRBV7-9	NA	TRBJ2-3	once	TGTGCCAGCAGCACCCCGACAGGGAGGAAGTATTTT	CASSTPTGRKYF